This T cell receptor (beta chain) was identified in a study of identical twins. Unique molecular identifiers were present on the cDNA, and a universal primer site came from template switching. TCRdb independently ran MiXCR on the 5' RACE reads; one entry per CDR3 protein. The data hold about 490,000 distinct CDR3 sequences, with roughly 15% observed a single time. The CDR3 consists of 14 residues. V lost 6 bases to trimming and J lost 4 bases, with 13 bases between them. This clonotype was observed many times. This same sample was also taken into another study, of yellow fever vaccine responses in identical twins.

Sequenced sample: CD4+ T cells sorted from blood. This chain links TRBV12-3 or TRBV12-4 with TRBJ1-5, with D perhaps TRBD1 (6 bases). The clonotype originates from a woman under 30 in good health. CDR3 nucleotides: TGTGCCAGCAGCTACGGACAGCGGAATCAGCCCCAGCATTTT. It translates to CASSYGQRNQPQHF.